This TCR beta chain was sequenced in a study of blood T cells in healthy people across ages (dated by TCRdb to 2013 to 2016). Broadly, across the study: In model experiments, roughly one uniquely barcoded TCR beta cDNA molecule per two T cells was captured by template switching. Using deep sequencing normalized with unique cDNA molecular identifiers, the study measured how TCR beta repertoire diversity changes with age. Using the same blood draw, the study looked at two additional independent replicas of 1 million unique cDNA reads for two donors, one aged 18 to 29 and the other aged 80 or older. Four age groups were formed from the donors: young (average approximately 15 years), middle-aged (approximately 40), aged (approximately 60) and long-lived (more than 75). Donors of different ages were randomly distributed across sequencing lanes to avoid experimental bias. Results the study describes overall, beyond this receptor: As age increased, observed TCR beta diversity per million T cells dropped in a roughly linear way, and a significant reduction was already evident by age 40. Estimates of total diversity based on one million sequenced T cells were regarded as lower bounds and as underestimates. Because profiling used bulk unsorted PBMCs, naive and antigen-experienced compartments could not be compared conclusively. Compared with the aged group, more naive CD4+ T cells, fewer expanded clones and increased TCR diversity were shown by the long-lived group, suggesting age selection. Because the CMV infection status of the donors was unknown, age-related changes in expanded clonotypes may potentially have been confounded. The percentage of naive T cells measured by flow cytometry correlated strongly with observed TCR beta diversity.

The roughly 39 donors, aged 6 to 90 years, were systemically healthy Caucasian individuals from Russia. About 9.8 milliliters of peripheral blood were drawn from each donor into EDTA-treated Vacutainer tubes. Ficoll-Paque density-gradient centrifugation was used to isolate PBMCs, with at least 7 million per sample. Trizol reagent was used to extract total RNA from the PBMCs, yielding at least 6 micrograms per sample. Naive CD45RAhigh/CD27high T cell percentages were measured by flow cytometry on a PBMC aliquot from every donor. Concerning this clonotype: Its specific antigen is unknown. An end of the junction differs from the germline gene, which may be a read error.

The CDR3, from cysteine to phenylalanine, totals 13 residues. Here the CDR3 DNA is all that survives: 39 bases in frame from base 1. CDR1 and CDR2 (SGHTA, FQGNSA) derive from the germline V gene. The receptor library was made with 5' RACE. The reads were generated on an Illumina HiSeq 2500. The second PCR ran for roughly 7 to 12 cycles and used a J-beta primer mix along with a sample-barcoded 5' primer. A unique molecular identifier was introduced onto each TCR beta cDNA molecule by a template-switch 5' adaptor carrying 12 random nucleotides. At least 2.5 million CDR3-containing paired-end reads were obtained from each sample. First-strand cDNA synthesis was performed from all RNA using the Mint cDNA synthesis kit, with priming by a TRBC-specific oligonucleotide. Following uracil-DNA glycosylase treatment, a first 18-cycle PCR with universal primers M1SS and BC2_uni_R was performed on all cDNA. For the original study's pipeline: For normalization, 1 million high-quality reads were randomly selected from each sample, with every read carrying a distinct molecular identifier. Reads with shared molecular identifiers were discarded instead of being binned into consensus sequences. MiTCR, set to a Q25 quality threshold and the strictest error-elimination algorithm, was used for CDR3 identification, clonotype clustering and error correction. A nonparametric unseen species model with Euler transformation was used to estimate lower-bound total TCR beta diversity. Through fastp at Q25 and MiXCR, TCRdb rebuilt clones from the public reads, retaining in-frame beta chains. Here each entry gathers all rows of one CDR3 protein and keeps the most common genes and DNA. TCRdb, not the authors, supplied the V and J calls. This sample lists about 1.1 million distinct CDR3 sequences; approximately 38% were detected once. Of the sample, 10% to 15% falls within the top ten clones.

Sequencing was done on a sample of blood. This clonotype was sampled from a man aged 18 to 35 in good health. The chain uses TRBV7-2 and TRBJ2-3; the D gene assignment is ambiguous. In nucleotides, the sequence is TGTGTCAGCAGCTCCTCCCGTGAGGATACGCAGTATTTT. This translates into CVSSSSREDTQYF.